Shown below are 14 T cell receptor beta chains from a single sample sequenced in a study of blood T cell repertoires in COVID-19. TCRdb's table, derived via immunoSEQ multiplex PCR, lists solely in-frame clones and lacks some. This sample has fewer than 350,000 clones, with around 81% found just once. The sequencing sample was made of peripheral blood. The origin of the receptors is a woman aged 45-60 years with active or convalescent COVID-19.

The chain joins TRBV18 to TRBJ2-5, with 12 bases aligning to TRBD2. Germline-derived CDR1 and CDR2 are KGHSH and LQKENI. The CDR3 spans 16 residues. Trimming removed 6 bases from V and 1 base from J; junction bases left unmatched: 6. This CDR3 is CASSSLAGGLQETQYF. The CDR3 coding sequence is TGTGCCAGCTCCTCGCTAGCGGGAGGGCTCCAAGAGACCCAGTACTTC.

The gene calls are TRBV19 and TRBJ1-1; 11 nucleotides match TRBD1. J was trimmed by 2 bases and V by 5 bases; bases with no gene match: 4. The CDR3 spans 15 residues. Germline values: CDR1 LNHDA, CDR2 SQIVND (reference sequence). The CDR3 coding sequence is TGTGCCAGTAGTTCCTGGACAGGGGGCAACACTGAAGCTTTCTTT. It yields the protein CASSSWTGGNTEAFF.

V gene TRBV6-1 combines with J gene TRBJ2-3, with D possibly TRBD2 on 7 matching bases. The CDR3 has 17 residues. Trimming cost V 4 bases and J 0 bases, with 17 bases left between them. The germline CDR1 and CDR2 sequences are MNHNS and SASEGT. The CDR3 spells CASSVGGVPASTDTQYF. The CDR3 DNA follows: TGTGCCAGCAGTGTAGGGGGGGTCCCCGCTAGCACAGATACGCAGTATTTT.

This clone was seen once. Here the CDR3 reads CASRRTGDNYGYTF. CDR3 in DNA: TGCGCCAGCAGGCGGACAGGTGATAACTATGGCTACACCTTC. This chain connects TRBV5-1 to TRBJ1-2; TRBD1 matches at 7 bases. Trimming removed 5 bases from V and 1 base from J; junction bases left unmatched: 5. Germline values: CDR1 SGHRS, CDR2 YFSETQ. The CDR3 extends over 14 amino acids.

The J gene is TRBJ1-1, the V gene TRBV6-1; 7 bases fit TRBD1. V shed 0 bases, J shed 13 bases, and the junction held 8 bases outside the gene matches. The germline CDR1 and CDR2 sequences are MNHNS and SASEGT. The CDR3 has 13 residues. The CDR3 bases are TGTGCCAGCAGTGAAGCGGGGGGACAGTTGGGTTTCTTT. As protein: CASSEAGGQLGFF.

The chain recombines TRBV11-2 with TRBJ1-2; tentative D call: TRBD1 (5 bases). The V end lost 0 bases, the J end lost 1 base, and 18 bases lay between the germline ends. The CDR3 extends over 18 amino acids. Germline V CDR1 and CDR2: SGHAT, FQNNGV. The CDR3 nucleotides read TGTGCCAGCAGCTTAGACCCCCAGCAGGGCTCCCTTAACTATGGCTACACCTTC. It encodes CASSLDPQQGSLNYGYTF.

V usage is TRBV2 and J usage is TRBJ1-2; D not certain. Trimming stripped 5 bases from V and 3 bases from J, with 13 bases between. This CDR3 comprises 14 residues. Germline lookup yields CDR1 SNHLY and CDR2 FYNNEI. The CDR3 DNA reads TGTGCCAGCAGTTTCCGGGGAAGGGACTATGGCTACACCTTC. As protein: CASSFRGRDYGYTF.

The chain links TRBV5-1 to TRBJ1-4, with 8 bases matching TRBD1. This CDR3 has 15 amino acids. V lost 3 bases to trimming and J lost 7 bases; unmatched junction nucleotides: 8. Germline V CDR1 and CDR2: SGHRS, YFSETQ. DNA for the CDR3: TGCGCCAGCAGCTCGGGGGCAGGGGGCGTTGAAAAACTGTTTTTT. This sequence encodes CASSSGAGGVEKLFF.

This clone has only one observation. The chain recombines TRBV27 with TRBJ1-1; D is undetermined. Trimming shortened V by 3 bases and J by 0 bases, and 8 bases separated the two germline ends. This CDR3 region has 14 residues. Per the germline V gene, CDR1 is MNHEY and CDR2 is SMNVEV (reference sequence). The CDR3 region has the DNA TGTGCCAGCAGTTTGCGGGATATGAACACTGAAGCTTTCTTT. Translating gives CASSLRDMNTEAFF.

A few counts support this clone. The chain carries TRBV15 and TRBJ2-2, with D possibly TRBD1 on 6 matching bases. V shed 1 base and J shed 3 bases, with 9 bases lying between them. Looked up from germline, CDR1 is LNHNV and CDR2 is YYDKDF (reference sequence). The CDR3 extends over 15 amino acids. CDR3 amino acids: CATSRGGRDTGELFF. In DNA form, the CDR3 reads TGTGCCACCAGCAGAGGGGGGCGCGACACCGGGGAGCTGTTTTTT.

J is TRBJ1-2 and V is TRBV27, with TRBD1 matching over 7 bases. After removal of 7 bases from V and 4 bases from J, the junction contained 9 bases not matched to a gene. This CDR3 region has 14 residues. Germline V CDR1 and CDR2: MNHEY, SMNVEV (reference sequence). The CDR3 DNA reads TGTGCCAGCACCTTCCGAGGGGGCGGCTATGGCTACACCTTC. It codes for CASTFRGGGYGYTF.

The V gene is TRBV28, the J gene TRBJ1-1, with D hard to call. This CDR3 is built from 15 residues. The germline gives CDR1 MDHEN, CDR2 SYDVKM. The ends were cut back, 3 bases at V and 0 bases at J, with 11 bases in the middle. CDR3 in amino acids: CASSFQRGLNTEAFF. The CDR3 DNA sequence: TGTGCCAGCAGTTTCCAGCGGGGTTTGAACACTGAAGCTTTCTTT.

CDR3 coding DNA: TGTGCCAGTAGTTTCACACTCGGGACTAGAGCTACCGGGGAGCTGTTTTTT. Protein: CASSFTLGTRATGELFF. The J gene is TRBJ2-2, the V gene TRBV19; 8 positions agree with TRBD2. J was trimmed by 5 bases and V by 5 bases; bases with no gene match: 13. Germline-derived CDR1 and CDR2 are LNHDA and SQIVND (reference sequence). This CDR3 is 17 amino acids long.

The chain has TRBV5-4 and TRBJ2-5; 11 bases map to TRBD2. The V gene's germline CDR1 is SGHNT and CDR2 YYREEE (reference sequence). The CDR3 totals 15 residues. The V gene end was trimmed by 4 bases and the J gene end by 4 bases; junction bases not matched to a gene: 6. The CDR3 loop reads CASSVGLAEIETQYF. The CDR3 bases are TGTGCCAGCAGCGTGGGACTAGCGGAGATAGAGACCCAGTACTTC.